This T cell receptor (beta chain) comes out of a study of T cell changes during pregnancy in multiple sclerosis. CDR3 length: 14 amino acids. Between the trimmed V and J ends, which lost 4 bases and 5 bases, there was a span of 13 bases. Germline loops: CDR1 PRHDT, CDR2 FYEKMQ (reference sequence). The protocol was immunoSEQ multiplex PCR, while the TCRdb copy is restricted to in-frame clones and leaves out a portion. The sample holds tens of thousands of clones; roughly 93% are singletons and the top ten take 1.4%. This receptor was obtained from a female donor in good health, enrolled as a control in a pregnancy study. This chain links TRBV13 with TRBJ2-3, with a possible D match to TRBD2 (5 bases). The sample here was peripheral blood, taken in the third trimester of pregnancy. The CDR3 reads CASSYEGAVDTQYF. For the CDR3, the DNA is TGTGCCAGCAGCTACGAGGGAGCGGTAGATACGCAGTATTTT. Full variable domain (rest looked up from reference TRBV13 and TRBJ2-3): AAGVIQSPRHLIKEKRETATLKCYPIPRHDTVYWYQQGPGQDPQFLISFYEKMQSDKGSIPDRFSAQQFSDYHSELNMSSLELGDSALYFCASSYEGAVDTQYFGPGTRLTVL.